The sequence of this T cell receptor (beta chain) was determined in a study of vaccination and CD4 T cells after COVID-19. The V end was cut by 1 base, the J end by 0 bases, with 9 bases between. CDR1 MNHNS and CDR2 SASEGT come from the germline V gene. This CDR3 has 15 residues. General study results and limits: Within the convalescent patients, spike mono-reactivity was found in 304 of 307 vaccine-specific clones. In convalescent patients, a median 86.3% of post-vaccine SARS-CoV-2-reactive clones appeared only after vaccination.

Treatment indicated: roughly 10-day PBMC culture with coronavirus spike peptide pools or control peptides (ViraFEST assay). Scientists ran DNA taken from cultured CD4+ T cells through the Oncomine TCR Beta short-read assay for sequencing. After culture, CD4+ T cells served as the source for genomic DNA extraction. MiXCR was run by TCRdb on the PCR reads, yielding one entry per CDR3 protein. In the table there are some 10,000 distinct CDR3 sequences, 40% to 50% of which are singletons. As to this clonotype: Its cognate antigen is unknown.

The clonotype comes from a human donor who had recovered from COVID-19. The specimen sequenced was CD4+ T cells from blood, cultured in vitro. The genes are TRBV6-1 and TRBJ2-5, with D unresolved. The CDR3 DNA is TGTGCCAGCAGTGAAGGGGCTATCAACCAAGAGACCCAGTACTTC. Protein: CASSEGAINQETQYF.